This record covers a single T cell receptor beta chain. Its antigen is not known. PCR amplification relied on 60 Vbeta primers (plus 13 Jbeta primers). Sequenced by immunoSEQ multiplex PCR; TCRdb stores in-frame clones only, minus some. Among roughly 200,000 clones listed, around 81% were seen once. Germline assignment: CDR1 SGHDN and CDR2 FVKESK. The CDR3 extends over 14 amino acids. V was cut by 4 bases and J by 6 bases, with 15 bases left in between. This sample stems from a study of cytomegalovirus exposure and HLA in healthy donors. Overall study findings and caveats: In an earlier analysis, about 90% or about 30%: the productive usage of most TCR beta V segments.

J is TRBJ1-1 and V is TRBV14; D gene ambiguous. The clonotype comes from a young man in good health and CMV-seronegative. Sample: PBMCs. This chain's CDR3 is CASSPQTKRSEAFF. The CDR3 bases are TGTGCCAGCAGCCCACAGACTAAGCGGTCTGAAGCTTTCTTT.